A selection of T cell receptor beta chains follows, all from one sample in a study of cytomegalovirus exposure and HLA in healthy donors. The data were produced by immunoSEQ multiplex PCR, yet TCRdb's version contains in-frame clones alone and is incomplete. The sample lists under 150,000 clones, around nine tenths seen once, with 1.5% to 2% in the top ten. Specimen: PBMCs. The receptors were sampled from a woman aged 18-29 years in good health and CMV-seronegative. Both conserved end residues are part of each CDR3. The D gene is left open where the match is weak. Clone size appears in some rows only: once, few, many, or a class for an expanded clone.

.	.	TRBV19	TRBJ1-2	TGTGCCAGTAGTTCCGGGCAGGGCTATGGCTACACCTTC	CASSSGQGYGYTF
.	.	TRBV4-2	TRBJ1-5	TGTGCCAGCAGCCAAGATCTTGGGCAGGATTATCAGCCCCAGCATTTT	CASSQDLGQDYQPQHF
.	.	TRBV11-2	TRBJ2-4	TGTGCCAGCAGCTTAGATTTGGGGGGAAACATTCAGTACTTC	CASSLDLGGNIQYF
.	.	TRBV27	TRBJ2-5	TGTGCCAGCGGCCATGGGACCCAGTACTTC	CASGHGTQYF
.	.	TRBV7-2	TRBJ2-1	TGTGCCAGCAGCTTAGGGGCCCTGAGCTCCTACAATGAGCAGTTCTTC	CASSLGALSSYNEQFF
TRBD2	.	TRBV12-5	TRBJ2-5	TGTGCTAGTGGTACTGGGACTAGCCTGGGGACCCAGTACTTC	CASGTGTSLGTQYF
.	.	TRBV19	TRBJ2-7	TGTGCCAGTAGTACGACAGACTCCTACGAGCAGTACTTC	CASSTTDSYEQYF
.	.	TRBV2	TRBJ2-7	TGTGCCAGCAGTCCTGTCTCCTACGAGCAGTACTTC	CASSPVSYEQYF
TRBD2	.	TRBV5-1	TRBJ2-5	TGCGCCAGCAGCCTGGGACTAGCGGGAGGCACGGAGACCCAGTACTTC	CASSLGLAGGTETQYF
TRBD2	.	TRBV2	TRBJ2-3	TGTGCCAGCCCGCGGGGGGGCCGAGAGAGCACAGATACGCAGTATTTT	CASPRGGRESTDTQYF
.	.	TRBV27	TRBJ1-5	TGTGCCAGCAGTATCAGGGGCCGCAATCAGCCCCAGCATTTT	CASSIRGRNQPQHF
TRBD1	.	TRBV4-1	TRBJ1-2	TGCGCCAGCAGCCAAGTGGGACAGGGGGCTCGTGGCTACACCTTC	CASSQVGQGARGYTF
TRBD2	.	TRBV27	TRBJ2-3	TGTGCCAGCAGTGAATGGACTAGCGGGAGAGCGGCAGATACGCAGTATTTT	CASSEWTSGRAADTQYF
.	few	TRBV19	TRBJ2-3	TGTGCCAGTAGTCCACAGAAAGGACTGCCGATGGGCACAGATACGCAGTATTTT	CASSPQKGLPMGTDTQYF
.	.	TRBV5-1	TRBJ2-1	TGCGCCAGCAGCTTAGCGGCGGGACCCAACAATGAGCAGTTCTTC	CASSLAAGPNNEQFF
.	.	TRBV4-3	TRBJ1-1	TGCGCCAGCAGCCAAGATGTGGCAGCGACTTTTGAAGCTTTCTTT	CASSQDVAATFEAFF
TRBD1	.	TRBV7-9	TRBJ2-3	TGTGCCAGCAGCCAATCCGCACAGGGGCGGGCAGATACGCAGTATTTT	CASSQSAQGRADTQYF
TRBD2	.	TRBV7-3	TRBJ2-2	TGTGCCAGCAGCTCGGGACTAGCCCCCGGGGAGCTGTTTTTT	CASSSGLAPGELFF
TRBD1	.	TRBV7-9	TRBJ1-1	TGTGCCAGCAGTCATGACAGGGCGGGTGAGGCTTTCTTT	CASSHDRAGEAFF
TRBD1	.	TRBV9	TRBJ1-1	TGTGCCAGCAGCGTAGGGGGACAGGTTGGGTTGAACACTGAAGCTTTCTTT	CASSVGGQVGLNTEAFF
.	.	TRBV30	TRBJ1-5	TGTGCCTGGGACAAAAACGCAGGGGCCCGAAGAAAGCCCCAGCATTTT	CAWDKNAGARRKPQHF
TRBD2	.	TRBV10-3	TRBJ2-2	TGTGCCATTAGGACTAGCGGGAACGGGGAGCTGTTTTTT	CAIRTSGNGELFF
TRBD1	few	TRBV30	TRBJ2-3	TGTGCCTGGAGTGTACAGGGGGCCGACACAGATACGCAGTATTTT	CAWSVQGADTDTQYF